This T cell receptor (beta chain) appears in the sequencing data of a study of blood T cell repertoires in COVID-19. Study-wide context: There were acute and convalescent COVID-19 samples, and they came from the United States, Italy and Spain. Sample material is recorded as cDNA or gDNA derived from T cells, B-cell-depleted T cells, or PBMCs.

The CDR3 runs to 9 residues. CDR1 and CDR2 from the germline V gene are SNHLY and FYNNEI. About this clone: The germline gene is not matched at one end of the junction; a read error may be the cause.

In the original analysis: Estimates of nucleated cell counts were drawn from the amplification of reference gene primers. The data were produced by immunoSEQ multiplex PCR, yet TCRdb's version contains in-frame clones alone and is incomplete. The DNA was the basis for D and trimming; V, J and clone size are from that table. The sample carries about 73,000 clones, approximately 83% recorded once. J is TRBJ1-2 and V is TRBV2, with D possibly being TRBD1 (6 bases). The source material was peripheral blood. This TCR was sampled from a woman between 55 and 75 years old with acute or convalescent COVID-19. In DNA form, the CDR3 reads TGTGCCAGCAGTCCGGGACACATATTC. It yields the protein CASSPGHIF.